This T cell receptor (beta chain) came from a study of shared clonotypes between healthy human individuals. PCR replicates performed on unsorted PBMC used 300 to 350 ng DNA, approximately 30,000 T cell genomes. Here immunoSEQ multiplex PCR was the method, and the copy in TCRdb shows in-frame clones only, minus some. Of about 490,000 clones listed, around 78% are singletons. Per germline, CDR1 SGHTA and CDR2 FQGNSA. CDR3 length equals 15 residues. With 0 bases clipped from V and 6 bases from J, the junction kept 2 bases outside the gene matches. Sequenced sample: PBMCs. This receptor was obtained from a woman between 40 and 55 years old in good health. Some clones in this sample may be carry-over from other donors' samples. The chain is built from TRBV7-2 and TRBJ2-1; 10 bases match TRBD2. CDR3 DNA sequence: TGTGCCAGCAGCTTAGCACTAGCGGGACCCAATGAGCAGTTCTTC. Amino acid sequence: CASSLALAGPNEQFF.